These 4 T cell receptor beta chains share one sample of origin, sequenced in a study of T cell responses to AZD1222 COVID-19 vaccine. The method was immunoSEQ multiplex PCR; TCRdb's version includes in-frame clones alone and lacks a portion of them. Of about 83,000 clones in the sample, approximately 90% are singletons; the top ten hold 28%. The input for sequencing was peripheral blood, taken 28 days after the second AZD1222 dose. The receptor set was obtained from an adult who received the AZD1222 COVID-19 vaccine.

The chain has TRBV15 and TRBJ2-1, with a tentative D call TRBD2 (6 bases). CDR1 LNHNV and CDR2 YYDKDF come from the germline V gene (reference sequence). The CDR3 runs 14 residues. With 4 bases removed from V and 1 base from J, the gap between germline ends came to 8 bases. The CDR3 sequence: CATSTGESYNEQFF. The CDR3 DNA is TGTGCCACCAGCACGGGAGAATCCTACAATGAGCAGTTCTTC.

This clone was counted once. The V and J genes are TRBV9 and TRBJ2-7, with D uncertain. The germline V and J ends were trimmed by 1 base and 0 bases, with 14 bases remaining between them. This CDR3 is built from 16 residues. The germline V gene has CDR1 SGDLS and CDR2 YYNGEE. This chain's CDR3 is CASSVSLTANSYEQYF. The DNA for the CDR3 is TGTGCCAGCAGCGTATCCTTAACCGCAAACTCCTACGAGCAGTACTTC.

V and J are TRBV12-3 or TRBV12-4 and TRBJ2-5; D not resolved. V gave up 3 bases and J gave up 4 bases, with 9 bases separating them. This CDR3 comprises 13 residues. The CDR3 region is CASSFSGLETQYF. CDR3 DNA sequence: TGTGCCAGCAGTTTTTCAGGATTAGAGACCCAGTACTTC.

The chain uses TRBV4-3 and TRBJ2-7; D call uncertain. This CDR3 spans 15 amino acids. CDR1 and CDR2 from the germline V gene are LGHNA and YSLEER. Trimming pared 0 bases from V and 1 base from J, leaving 10 bases between. DNA for the CDR3: TGCGCCAGCAGCCAAGATACCGGTACGTCCTACGAGCAGTACTTC. Its translation: CASSQDTGTSYEQYF.